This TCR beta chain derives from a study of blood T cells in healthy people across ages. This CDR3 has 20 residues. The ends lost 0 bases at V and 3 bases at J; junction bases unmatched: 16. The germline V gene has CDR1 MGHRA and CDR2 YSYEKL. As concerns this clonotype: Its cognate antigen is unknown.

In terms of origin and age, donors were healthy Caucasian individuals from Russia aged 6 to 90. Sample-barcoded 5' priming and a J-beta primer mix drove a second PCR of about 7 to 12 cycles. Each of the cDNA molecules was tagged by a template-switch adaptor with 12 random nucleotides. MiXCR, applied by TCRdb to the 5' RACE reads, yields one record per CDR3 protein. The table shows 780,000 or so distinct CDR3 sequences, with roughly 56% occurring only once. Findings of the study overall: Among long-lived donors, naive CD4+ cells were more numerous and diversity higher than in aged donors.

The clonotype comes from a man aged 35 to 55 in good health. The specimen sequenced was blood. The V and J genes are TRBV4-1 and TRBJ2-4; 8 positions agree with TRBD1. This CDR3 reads CASSQDTLTGDDIGKNIQYF. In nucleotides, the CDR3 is TGCGCCAGCAGCCAAGATACGTTGACAGGGGATGATATTGGCAAAAACATTCAGTACTTC.